What follows are 11 T cell receptor beta chains derived from one specimen sequenced in a study of T cells in Graves' hyperthyroidism and ophthalmopathy. The source material, RNA transcripts, was used to amplify TCR beta CDR3 regions. When the TCR CDR3 underwent first-round RT-PCR, the HTBI primer set was used. One entry per CDR3 protein, called by TCRdb with MiXCR from the multiplex PCR reads. The table records hundreds of thousands of distinct CDR3 sequences, over 35% of them present only once. Sequencing input: blood. The source is a man aged 18 to 29 with Graves' hyperthyroidism.

The rearrangement links TRBV7-2 to TRBJ1-1, with D unresolved. V lost 5 bases and J 5 bases, leaving 15 bases between the germline ends. CDR1 is SGHTA and CDR2 is FQGNSA in the germline V gene. CDR3 length: 14 amino acids. As DNA, the CDR3 is TGTGCCAGCAGCCCTTCCGGGGAGGTAACTGAAGCTTTCTTT. The encoded protein is CASSPSGEVTEAFF.

There are many counts of this clonotype. In nucleotides, the CDR3 is TGTGCCAGCAGCTTAGCCCAGGGGGCACAGGAGACCCAGTACTTC. Protein product: CASSLAQGAQETQYF. The chain employs TRBV7-9 and TRBJ2-5; 8 nucleotides match TRBD1. J lost 5 bases, V lost 0 bases, and 5 bases had no gene match. CDR3 length: 15 amino acids. Per the germline V gene, CDR1 is SEHNR and CDR2 is FQNEAQ (reference sequence).

The chain recombines TRBV4-1 with TRBJ2-7, with D tentatively TRBD2 (6 bases). The CDR3 runs to 15 residues. V gave up 3 bases and J gave up 2 bases, with 14 bases separating them. Germline V gene sequence: CDR1 MGHRA, CDR2 YSYEKL. CDR3 amino acids: CASSHLAAQAYEQYF. CDR3 DNA: TGCGCCAGCAGCCACTTAGCGGCGCAAGCCTACGAGCAGTACTTC.

As DNA, the CDR3 is TGTGCCACCAGTGGAAACAGGGTTCGGGGAGCTGGGGCTTTCTTT. It specifies CATSGNRVRGAGAFF. The chain is built from TRBV24-1 and TRBJ1-1, with D perhaps matching TRBD1 (6 bases). This CDR3 has 15 amino acids. Germline CDR1 reads KGHDR; CDR2 reads SFDVKD. Trimming stripped 5 bases from V and 11 bases from J, with 23 bases between.

With regard to this clonotype: One end of the junction fails to match germline, which may point to a read error. V and J are TRBV7-9 and TRBJ2-7; TRBD1 matches at 7 bases. The CDR3 length is 15 residues. Germline V gives CDR1 SEHNR, CDR2 FQNEAQ (reference sequence). This CDR3 reads CASSQGTAGSYEQYF. The CDR3 DNA reads as TGCGCCAGCAGCCAGGGGACAGCTGGATCCTACGAGCAGTACTTC.

The chain uses TRBV20-1 and TRBJ2-7, with TRBD2 matching 14 bases. After removal of 1 base from V and 5 bases from J, the junction contained 4 bases not matched to a gene. Germline CDR1 DFQATT, CDR2 SNEGSKA (reference sequence). The CDR3 is 15 residues long. The CDR3 here is CSARGLAGGPHEQYF. CDR3 coding DNA: TGCAGTGCTAGAGGACTAGCGGGAGGGCCTCACGAGCAGTACTTC.

This clonotype was counted a few times. CDR3 sequence: CSATGVEGYTF. CDR3 DNA sequence: TGCAGTGCTACAGGGGTTGAGGGCTACACCTTC. V is TRBV20-1 and J is TRBJ1-2; tentatively, D is TRBD1 (6 bases). This CDR3 is built from 11 residues. CDR1 DFQATT and CDR2 SNEGSKA come from the germline V gene (reference sequence). V was trimmed by 4 bases and J by 8 bases, leaving 11 bases between them.

The gene calls are TRBV6-1 and TRBJ2-5, with D uncertain. The V end lost 4 bases, the J end lost 2 bases, and 8 bases lay between the germline ends. CDR3 length: 13 amino acids. Germline V CDR1 and CDR2: MNHNS, SASEGT. The CDR3 loop reads CASSGSLQETQYF. In DNA form, the CDR3 reads TGTGCCAGCAGTGGAAGTCTTCAAGAGACCCAGTACTTC.

V usage is TRBV6-5 and J usage is TRBJ2-5, with a possible D match to TRBD1 (5 bases). The CDR3 spans 15 residues. Germline V gene data show CDR1 as MNHEY and CDR2 as SVGAGI. With 0 bases removed from V and 2 bases from J, the gap between germline ends came to 10 bases. In nucleotides, the CDR3 is TGTGCCAGCAGTTACTCCCGGACACCTCAAGAGACCCAGTACTTC. Its protein product is CASSYSRTPQETQYF.

This clonotype was seen a few times. The V and J genes are TRBV19 and TRBJ2-7, with TRBD2 identical over 9 bases. The CDR3 spans 15 residues. Per germline, CDR1 LNHDA and CDR2 SQIVND (reference sequence). Trimming took 5 bases from V and 3 from J; bases not matched to a gene: 8. Written as DNA, the CDR3 is TGTGCCAGTAGTCCTGGAGGGACTAGCCGCTACGAGCAGTACTTC. Translated: CASSPGGTSRYEQYF. The complete variable domain, with remaining parts taken from reference TRBV19 and TRBJ2-7, reads DGGITQSPKYLFRKEGQNVTLSCEQNLNHDAMYWYRQDPGQGLRLIYYSQIVNDFQKGDIAEGYSVSREKKESFPLTVTSAQKNPTAFYLCASSPGGTSRYEQYFGPGTRLTVT.

As concerns this clonotype: The germline gene is not matched at one end of the junction; a read error may be the cause. The chain employs TRBV10-3 and TRBJ2-7, with D unresolved. CDR1 is ENHRY, CDR2 SYGVKD, per germline. This CDR3 has 15 amino acids. The CDR3 bases are TGTGCCAGCAGTTTATCGTATACCAGCTCCTACGAGCAGTACTTC. Its protein product is CASSLSYTSSYEQYF.